This T cell receptor beta chain was found in a study of lymphopenia after photon versus proton radiotherapy. Overall study findings and caveats: Photon-treated patients lost naive T cells and TCR diversity; proton-treated stayed stable.

The V and J ends lost 4 bases and 5 bases, in that order; junction bases with no gene match: 6. The length of the CDR3 is 15 residues. Germline CDR1 reads SGDLS; CDR2 reads YYNGEE. This table comes from immunoSEQ multiplex PCR, and its TCRdb copy is limited to in-frame clones, with some not included. Of 14,000 or so clones listed, approximately 83% are singletons. Turning to this clone: Its cognate antigen is unknown.

V gene TRBV9 combines with J gene TRBJ2-5; TRBD2 matches 12 bases. The sequencing used peripheral blood, collected from a patient treated with photon-based radiotherapy. The sequence was collected from a man aged 50 or older with gastric cancer. This chain's CDR3 is CASSPRLAGVETQYF. CDR3 bases: TGTGCCAGCAGCCCCCGACTAGCGGGGGTGGAGACCCAGTACTTC.